These 21 T cell receptor beta chains originate from one sample sequenced in a study of blood T cell repertoires in COVID-19. Assay: immunoSEQ multiplex PCR; the TCRdb copy retains only in-frame clones and omits some. The sample lists approximately 120,000 clones, approximately 83% occurring once. The source material was peripheral blood. Receptors originate from a woman aged 50 to 65 who had recovered from COVID-19.

The chain joins TRBV29-1 to TRBJ2-1; tentative D call: TRBD2 (6 bases). The V gene's germline CDR1 is SQVTM and CDR2 ANQGSEA. The CDR3 has 11 residues. V lost 7 bases to trimming and J lost 8 bases, with 12 bases between them. CDR3 in amino acids: CSAATSYEQFF. DNA for the CDR3: TGCAGCGCCGCGACTAGTTATGAGCAGTTCTTC.

The V gene is TRBV6-5, the J gene TRBJ2-5; 8 positions match TRBD1. The CDR3 is made up of 16 amino acids. Looked up from germline, CDR1 is MNHEY and CDR2 is SVGAGI. After removal of 2 bases from V and 1 base from J, the junction contained 6 bases not matched to a gene. The DNA of the CDR3 is TGTGCCAGCAGTTACGGATACGGGACAGGCCAAGAGACCCAGTACTTC. Protein product: CASSYGYGTGQETQYF.

This clone has ten or more counts. The chain combines TRBV7-9 with TRBJ2-5; D unclear. This CDR3 spans 14 amino acids. Trimming shortened V by 1 base and J by 1 base, and 7 bases separated the two germline ends. The V gene's germline CDR1 is SEHNR and CDR2 FQNEAQ (reference sequence). CDR3 DNA: TGTGCCAGCAGCTTAGTTGCGGTCCAAGAGACCCAGTACTTC. This sequence encodes CASSLVAVQETQYF.

This sequence joins TRBV11-2 and TRBJ2-1; D possibly corresponds to TRBD2 (6 bases). Trimming took 1 base from V and 6 from J, leaving 13 bases between them. The CDR3 sequence is 15 residues long. Per germline, CDR1 SGHAT and CDR2 FQNNGV. The DNA for the CDR3 is TGTGCCAGCAGCTTAGGCGCCGGGGGTCTCAATGAGCAGTTCTTC. Translation: CASSLGAGGLNEQFF.

The rearrangement uses TRBV11-3 and TRBJ1-1; D unclear. The CDR3 spans 13 residues. V lost 2 bases, J lost 1 base, and 5 bases lay in between. The germline CDR1 and CDR2 sequences are SGHNT and YENEEA. For the CDR3, the DNA is TGTGCCAGCAGCTTAATGCGGAACACTGAAGCTTTCTTT. It encodes CASSLMRNTEAFF.

The chain uses TRBV7-9 and TRBJ1-4; D call uncertain. The V and J ends lost 2 bases and 6 bases respectively, with 13 bases between them. The CDR3 is 15 amino acids. Germline-derived CDR1 and CDR2 are SEHNR and FQNEAQ (reference sequence). The CDR3 loop reads CASSLSSALHEKLFF. CDR3 DNA sequence: TGTGCCAGCAGCTTAAGTTCCGCACTCCATGAAAAACTGTTTTTT.

J is TRBJ2-2 and V is TRBV6-5; unclear D gene. The CDR3 has 12 residues. Germline V gene lookup returns CDR1 MNHEY and CDR2 SVGAGI. The V end was cut by 2 bases, the J end by 7 bases, with 5 bases between. The CDR3 loop reads CASSYRGGELFF. CDR3 bases: TGTGCCAGCAGTTACCGAGGCGGGGAGCTGTTTTTT.

The J gene is TRBJ2-7, the V gene TRBV6-2 or TRBV6-3; D not resolved. The CDR3 runs 16 residues. The V and J ends lost 6 bases and 0 bases respectively, with 18 bases between them. Germline assignment: CDR1 MNHEY and CDR2 SVGEGT. The CDR3 bases are TGTGCCAGCAGCCTCCGCCGCGAGATAGTCTCCTACGAGCAGTACTTC. The encoded protein is CASSLRREIVSYEQYF.

The V gene is TRBV2, the J gene TRBJ1-4; weak D call: TRBD1 (6 bases). Germline V gene data show CDR1 as SNHLY and CDR2 as FYNNEI. This CDR3 region has 15 residues. The ends were cut back, 6 bases at V and 7 bases at J, with 18 bases in the middle. In DNA form, the CDR3 reads TGTGCCAGCAGAAACAACAGGGTAACCGGTGAAAAACTGTTTTTT. Its protein is CASRNNRVTGEKLFF.

V usage is TRBV24-1 and J usage is TRBJ2-1, with D possibly matching TRBD2 (6 bases). Germline V gene data show CDR1 as KGHDR and CDR2 as SFDVKD. The CDR3 is made up of 14 amino acids. V gave up 2 bases and J gave up 10 bases, with 14 bases separating them. CDR3 coding DNA: TGTGCCACCAGTGATTCACGGGACTCCTCCGAGCAGTTCTTC. It translates to CATSDSRDSSEQFF.

The chain employs TRBV6-2 or TRBV6-3 and TRBJ1-1, with D possibly matching TRBD1 (6 bases). The germline gives CDR1 MNHEY, CDR2 SVGEGT. Between the trimmed V and J ends, which lost 6 bases and 5 bases, there was a span of 16 bases. The CDR3 loop spans 14 amino acids. CDR3 coding DNA: TGTGCCAGCAGCACCGGGACACCTGGGACTGAAGCTTTCTTT. It yields the protein CASSTGTPGTEAFF.

The chain combines TRBV30 with TRBJ1-2; D ambiguous. V lost 3 bases and J lost 7, with 18 bases in between. Germline CDR1 GTSNPN, CDR2 SVGIG (reference sequence). The CDR3 runs to 14 residues. CDR3 in DNA: TGTGCCTGGAGGCGGAGGTCCGTGTTGAGTGGCTACACCTTC. Residues: CAWRRRSVLSGYTF.

The CDR3 here is CASSRQANQPQHF. CDR3 coding DNA: TGTGCCAGCAGCAGACAGGCAAATCAGCCCCAGCATTTT. The rearrangement uses TRBV9 and TRBJ1-5, with a possible D match to TRBD1 (6 bases). Germline CDR1 is SGDLS and CDR2 is YYNGEE. Trimming cost V 4 bases and J 4 bases, with 9 bases left between them. The CDR3 is 13 amino acids.

The chain combines TRBV3-1 (or the pseudogene TRBV3-2) with TRBJ1-2; D uncertain. The germline CDR1 and CDR2 sequences are LGHDT and YNNKEL (reference sequence). The V end was cut by 4 bases, the J end by 0 bases, with 12 bases between. There are 15 residues in the CDR3. In DNA, the CDR3 is TGTGCCAGCAGCCCTATCTTCACAGCTAACTATGGCTACACCTTC. It encodes CASSPIFTANYGYTF.

In its sample, this clone was seen a few times. The V gene is TRBV2, the J gene TRBJ2-7; 7 nucleotides match TRBD1. V shed 6 bases and J 6 bases; nucleotides not matched to a gene: 5. Germline V gene data show CDR1 as SNHLY and CDR2 as FYNNEI. The CDR3 covers 12 residues. The CDR3 here is CASRTDRVEQYF. The CDR3 nucleotides read TGTGCCAGCAGGACCGACAGGGTCGAGCAGTACTTC.

The chain employs TRBV4-3 and TRBJ2-3, with 9 bases that match TRBD1. From germline, CDR1 is LGHNA and CDR2 YSLEER. With V trimmed by 0 bases and J by 3 bases, 1 base remained unmatched. The CDR3 sequence is 15 residues long. Here the CDR3 DNA reads TGCGCCAGCAGCCAAGAAGGGACAGGGACAGATACGCAGTATTTT. Its protein product is CASSQEGTGTDTQYF.

The chain is built from TRBV19 and TRBJ2-3; no clear D. The CDR3 is 13 residues long. The ends were cut back, 6 bases at V and 2 bases at J, with 9 bases in the middle. CDR1 and CDR2 (germline): LNHDA, SQIVND (reference sequence). The CDR3 loop is CASRIQHTDTQYF. The CDR3 nucleotides are TGTGCCAGTAGGATACAACACACAGATACGCAGTATTTT.

The chain uses TRBV2 and TRBJ2-3, with 14 nucleotides matching TRBD2. The germline gives CDR1 SNHLY, CDR2 FYNNEI. The CDR3 length is 19 residues. V lost 3 bases and J lost 3; bases outside the gene matches: 11. The CDR3 reads CASSETGTSGSGVTDTQYF. CDR3 sequence (DNA): TGTGCCAGCAGTGAGACCGGGACTAGCGGGAGTGGGGTGACAGATACGCAGTATTTT.

This clone was counted at least ten times. The J gene is TRBJ1-2, the V gene TRBV4-1; the match to TRBD1 covers 7 bases. The V gene's germline CDR1 is MGHRA and CDR2 YSYEKL. CDR3 size: 18 residues. V was clipped by 4 bases and J by 6 bases; unmatched bases: 20. DNA for the CDR3: TGCGCCAGCAGCCCCCGGACAGGAAGCCTCTCCACCCTCCATGGCTACACCTTC. It specifies CASSPRTGSLSTLHGYTF.

The chain combines TRBV7-6 with TRBJ1-2, with a possible D match to TRBD1 (6 bases). Trimming cost V 1 base and J 5 bases, with 14 bases left between them. Germline CDR1 is SGHVS and CDR2 is FNYEAQ. CDR3 length: 15 residues. CDR3 in DNA: TGTGCCAGCAGCTTAGATAGGGGGAAGGTATATGGCTACACCTTC. It yields the protein CASSLDRGKVYGYTF. The full variable domain, its missing parts supplied by reference TRBV7-6 and TRBJ1-2, is GAGVSQSPRYKVTKRGQDVALRCDPISGHVSLYWYRQALGQGPEFLTYFNYEAQQDKSGLPNDRFSAERPEGSISTLTIQRTEQRDSAMYRCASSLDRGKVYGYTFGSGTRLTVV.

This clone has only a few counts. This sequence joins TRBV27 and TRBJ1-3; 7 bases match TRBD1. Germline V gene lookup returns CDR1 MNHEY and CDR2 SMNVEV (reference sequence). The CDR3 contains 15 residues. V lost 2 bases to trimming and J lost 4 bases; unmatched junction nucleotides: 5. The CDR3 DNA reads TGTGCCAGCAGTTTAAATCAAGGGGGCGGAAACACCATATATTTT. As protein: CASSLNQGGGNTIYF.